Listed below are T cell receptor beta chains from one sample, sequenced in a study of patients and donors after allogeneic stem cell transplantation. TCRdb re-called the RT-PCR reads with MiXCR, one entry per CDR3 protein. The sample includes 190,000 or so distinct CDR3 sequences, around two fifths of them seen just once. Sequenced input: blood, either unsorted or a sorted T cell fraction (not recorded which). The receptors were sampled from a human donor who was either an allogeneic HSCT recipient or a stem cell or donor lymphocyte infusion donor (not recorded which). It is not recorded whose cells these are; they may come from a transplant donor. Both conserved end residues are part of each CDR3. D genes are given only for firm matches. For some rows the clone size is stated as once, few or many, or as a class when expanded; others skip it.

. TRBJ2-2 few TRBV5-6 CASSPTLGRTGELFF TGTGCCAGCAGTCCTACACTAGGCAGGACCGGGGAGCTGTTTTTT
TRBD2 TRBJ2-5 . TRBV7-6 CASSLRWSQRGQETQYF TGTGCCAGCAGCTTAAGATGGAGCCAGCGGGGCCAAGAGACCCAGTACTTC
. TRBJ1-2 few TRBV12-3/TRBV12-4 CASSPMVRDYGYTF TGTGCCAGCAGTCCAATGGTTCGGGACTATGGCTACACCTTC
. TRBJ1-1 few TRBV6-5 CATEGGTGWAFF TGTGCCACCGAGGGGGGGACTGGGTGGGCTTTCTTT
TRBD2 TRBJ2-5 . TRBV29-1 CSAGVRAGGETQYF TGCAGCGCCGGCGTTCGAGCGGGAGGGGAGACCCAGTACTTC
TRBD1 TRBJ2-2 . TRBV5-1 CASRDSPIGELFF TGCGCCAGCCGGGACAGCCCGATCGGGGAGCTGTTTTTT
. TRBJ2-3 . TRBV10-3 CAISGGREPTDTQYF TGTGCCATCAGTGGGGGCAGGGAACCCACAGATACGCAGTATTTT
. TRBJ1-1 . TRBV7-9 CASSLGGKNTEAFF TGTGCCAGCAGCTTAGGTGGGAAGAACACTGAAGCTTTCTTT
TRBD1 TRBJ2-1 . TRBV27 CASSLGTGFTEQFF TGTGCCAGCAGTTTGGGGACAGGGTTTACTGAGCAGTTCTTC
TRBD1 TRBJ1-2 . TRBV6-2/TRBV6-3 CASSLVSADRLFYGYTF TGTGCCAGCAGTTTGGTCTCCGCGGACAGGCTCTTCTATGGCTACACCTTC
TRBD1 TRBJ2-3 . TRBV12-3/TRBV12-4 CASSLGTGTGHTDTQYF TGTGCCAGCAGTTTAGGGACCGGGACAGGGCACACAGATACGCAGTATTTT
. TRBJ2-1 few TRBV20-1 CSGGSGNEQFF TGCAGCGGCGGCTCGGGCAATGAGCAGTTCTTC
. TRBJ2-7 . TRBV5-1 CASSLGQLGLYEQYF TGCGCCAGCAGCTTGGGACAGCTGGGACTCTACGAGCAGTACTTC
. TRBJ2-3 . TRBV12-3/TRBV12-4 CASSVSGSSTDTQYF TGTGCCAGCAGTGTCTCGGGATCTAGCACAGATACGCAGTATTTT
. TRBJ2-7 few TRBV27 CASSGGPTDVTYEQYF TGTGCCAGCAGTGGGGGACCCACGGACGTCACCTACGAGCAGTACTTC
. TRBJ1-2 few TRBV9 CASSVEGLRGYTF TGTGCCAGCAGCGTAGAGGGGTTGAGGGGCTACACCTTC
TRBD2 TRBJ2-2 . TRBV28 CASSLRLAGVPNTGELFF TGTGCCAGCAGTCTCCGACTAGCGGGGGTACCGAACACCGGGGAGCTGTTTTTT
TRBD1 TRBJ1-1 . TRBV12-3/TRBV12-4 CASELGGTGDTEAFF TGTGCCAGCGAACTTGGGGGGACAGGGGACACTGAAGCTTTCTTT
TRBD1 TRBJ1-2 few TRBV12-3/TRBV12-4 CASSQTGGFYGYTF TGTGCCAGCAGTCAGACAGGGGGTTTCTATGGCTACACCTTC
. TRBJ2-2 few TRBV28 CASTGQMDTGELFF TGTGCCAGCACAGGGCAGATGGACACCGGGGAGCTGTTTTTT
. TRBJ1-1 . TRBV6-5 CASSYGGNRNTEAFF TGTGCCAGCAGTTACGGGGGGAATCGGAACACTGAAGCTTTCTTT
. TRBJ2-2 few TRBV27 CASSLAGQAGELFF TGTGCCAGCAGTTTAGCAGGGCAGGCCGGGGAGCTGTTTTTT
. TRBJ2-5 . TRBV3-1 CASSQGWGALRTEETQYF TGTGCCAGCAGCCAAGGTTGGGGAGCACTGAGGACTGAAGAGACCCAGTACTTC
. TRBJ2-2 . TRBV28 CPPHKPNTGELFF TGTCCCCCCCACAAGCCGAACACCGGGGAGCTGTTTTTT
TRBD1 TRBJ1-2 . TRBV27 CASSPTGQSYGYTF TGTGCCAGCAGCCCAACGGGACAGAGCTATGGCTACACCTTC
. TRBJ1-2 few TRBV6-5 CASTVPPGHHTF TGTGCCAGCACCGTTCCCCCGGGACACCACACCTTC
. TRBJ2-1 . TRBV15 CATSPRGISYNEQFF TGTGCCACCAGCCCTAGGGGGATCTCCTACAATGAGCAGTTCTTC
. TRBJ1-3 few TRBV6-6 CASSPDGWGNTIYF TGTGCCAGCAGCCCGGACGGATGGGGAAACACCATATATTTT
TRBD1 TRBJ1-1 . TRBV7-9 CASSSTGDLNTEAFF TGTGCCAGCAGCTCGACAGGGGACCTGAACACTGAAGCTTTCTTT
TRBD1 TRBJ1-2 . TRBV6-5 CASSQGGARGYTF TGTGCCAGCAGTCAAGGGGGCGCGAGGGGCTACACCTTC
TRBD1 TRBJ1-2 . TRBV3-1 CASSAAGQIAHGYTF TGTGCCAGCAGTGCCGCGGGACAGATCGCGCATGGCTACACCTTC
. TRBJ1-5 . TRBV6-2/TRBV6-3 CASFLDPIEPYSNQPQHF TGTGCCAGCTTCTTGGACCCGATTGAGCCTTATAGCAATCAGCCCCAGCATTTT
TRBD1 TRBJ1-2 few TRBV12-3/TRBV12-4 CASSNRGNYGYTF TGTGCCAGCAGCAACAGGGGTAACTATGGCTACACCTTC
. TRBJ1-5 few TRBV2 CASTEAYSNQPQHF TGTGCCAGCACCGAGGCGTATAGCAATCAGCCCCAGCATTTT
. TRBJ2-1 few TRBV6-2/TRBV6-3 CASRRWGNEQFF TGTGCCAGCAGGAGATGGGGAAATGAGCAGTTCTTC
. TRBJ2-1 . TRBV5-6 CASSLHLASYNEQFF TGTGCCAGCAGCTTGCACCTAGCCAGTTACAATGAGCAGTTCTTC
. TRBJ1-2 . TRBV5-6 CASSSPIYGYTF TGTGCCAGCAGCTCGCCCATCTATGGCTACACCTTC
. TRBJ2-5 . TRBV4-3 CASSQDVRHQETQYF TGCGCCAGCAGCCAAGATGTTAGACACCAAGAGACCCAGTACTTC
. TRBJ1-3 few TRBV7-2 CASGLWSAAGNTIYF TGTGCCAGCGGCTTATGGAGCGCTGCAGGAAACACCATATATTTT
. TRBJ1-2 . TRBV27 CASAQNLLDSNYGYTF TGTGCCAGCGCTCAGAACCTACTAGACAGTAACTATGGCTACACCTTC
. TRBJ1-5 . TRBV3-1 CASSQVPTQPQHF TGTGCCAGCAGCCAGGTTCCGACCCAGCCCCAGCATTTT
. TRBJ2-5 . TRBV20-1 CSARVGAGLETQYF TGCAGTGCTAGAGTAGGGGCGGGGTTAGAGACCCAGTACTTC
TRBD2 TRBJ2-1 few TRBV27 CASSFGTSEDNEQFF TGTGCCAGCAGTTTCGGGACTAGCGAAGACAATGAGCAGTTCTTC
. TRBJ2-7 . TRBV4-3 CASSQDPGTYEQYF TGCGCCAGCAGCCAAGATCCCGGGACCTACGAGCAGTACTTC
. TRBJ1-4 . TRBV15 CATSRLPGRVTEKLFF TGTGCCACCAGCAGATTACCGGGTAGGGTTACTGAAAAACTGTTTTTT
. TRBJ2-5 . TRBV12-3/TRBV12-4 CASSPFRVGETQYF TGTGCCAGCAGCCCCTTTCGGGTGGGAGAGACCCAGTACTTC
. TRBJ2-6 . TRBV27 CASSFRATPTWTNVLTF TGTGCCAGCAGTTTTAGGGCAACCCCTACGTGGACCAACGTCCTGACTTTC